The sequence of this TCR beta chain was determined in a study of cytomegalovirus exposure and HLA in healthy donors. A multiplex PCR was run with 60 Vbeta primers and 13 Jbeta primers. The table came from immunoSEQ multiplex PCR; TCRdb's copy has only in-frame clones and leaves some out. The sample is made up of over 100,000 clones, and the top ten hold about 1.7% of it. Comment on this clone: Its matching antigen is unknown.

The germline V gene has CDR1 SGHNT and CDR2 YYREEE (reference sequence). The CDR3 covers 15 residues. V was clipped by 3 bases and J by 6 bases; unmatched bases: 4. Regarding the study as a whole: Presence/absence analyses supposed approximately even sequencing depth among donors. Altogether, 170 or so TCR beta chains were recorded as cytomegalovirus-associated. For most subjects, TCR beta sequences were reported to predict HLA-A and HLA-B alleles with accuracy. Immune exposure information comprised only CMV serostatus.

Source material: PBMCs. This TCR was sampled from a man aged 18 to 29 in good health and CMV-seronegative. This chain joins TRBV5-4 and TRBJ2-5; 14 bases agree with TRBD2. The DNA for the CDR3 is TGTGCCAGCAGCTCGACTAGCGGGAGGGGAAAGACCCAGTACTTC. Translated: CASSSTSGRGKTQYF.